This TCR beta chain was sequenced in a study of sequential checkpoint blockade in melanoma. In the study overall: Patients were randomized 1:1 to nivolumab-then-ipilimumab or ipilimumab-then-nivolumab first-line. After both sequences, patients received maintenance nivolumab.

In germline, CDR1 is LNHDA, CDR2 SQIVND (reference sequence). This CDR3 contains 15 residues. The V end was cut by 9 bases, the J end by 0 bases, with 15 bases between. The sample's treatment: randomized to nivolumab then ipilimumab (arm A) or the reverse (arm B). DNA-damaging chemotherapy had not been given to any patient beforehand. Live CD3+CD8+ CD19− CD56− cells were sorted from PBMCs. This clone was counted a few times. Generated by immunoSEQ multiplex PCR, the TCRdb table keeps only in-frame clones and is missing some. The sample lists under 50,000 clones; more than 70% were seen once. The chain is built from TRBV19 and TRBJ1-3, with D possibly being TRBD1 (5 bases). The source of this sequence is a human donor with melanoma. The sequenced sample was CD8+ T cells sorted from blood (inferred from file names), obtained from a patient given nivolumab and ipilimumab in sequence. CDR3 sequence (DNA): TGTGCCAGCATCAGAAGACAGTACTCTGGAAACACCATATATTTT. Translation: CASIRRQYSGNTIYF.